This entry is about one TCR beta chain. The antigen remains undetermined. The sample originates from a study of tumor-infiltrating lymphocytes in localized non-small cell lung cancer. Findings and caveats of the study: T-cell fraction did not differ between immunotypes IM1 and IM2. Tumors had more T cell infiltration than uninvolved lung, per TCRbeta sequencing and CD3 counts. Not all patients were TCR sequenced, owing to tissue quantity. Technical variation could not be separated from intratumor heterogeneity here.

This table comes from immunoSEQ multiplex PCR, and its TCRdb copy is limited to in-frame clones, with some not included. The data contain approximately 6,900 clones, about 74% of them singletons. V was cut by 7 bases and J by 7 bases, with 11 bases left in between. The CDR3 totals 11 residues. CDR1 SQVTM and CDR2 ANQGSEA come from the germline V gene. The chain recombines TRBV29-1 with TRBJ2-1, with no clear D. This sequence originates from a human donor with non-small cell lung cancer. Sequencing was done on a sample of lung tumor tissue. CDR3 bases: TGCAGCGCCTCAGCTTGGAATGAGCAGTTCTTC. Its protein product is CSASAWNEQFF.